These T cell receptor beta chains were read from a single sample in a study of beta chain features in type 1 diabetes. TCRdb's copy holds only in-frame clones and misses some; the assay was immunoSEQ multiplex PCR. The sample yields 200,000 to 300,000 clones, approximately 11% seen once. Sequencing was performed on naive CD4+ T cells from blood. Receptor source: a man aged 30 to 45 with type 1 diabetes. The CDR3 runs from the conserved cysteine through the conserved F or W. Each record gives: clone size, D gene, J gene, V gene, CDR3 DNA, CDR3 protein. A D gene is named only where the DNA matches it firmly. Size is stated for part of the rows, as once, few or many counts, or as a class when the clone is expanded.

size: -; D: -; J: TRBJ1-6; V: TRBV9; DNA: TGTGCCAGCAGCGTAGGGCAGGGGAATTCACCCCTCCACTTT; CDR3: CASSVGQGNSPLHF
size: -; D: TRBD1; J: TRBJ1-6; V: TRBV13; DNA: TGTGCCAGCAGCTTAGGACCGGGGGACAGGAGGCCCCTCCACTTT; CDR3: CASSLGPGDRRPLHF
size: few; D: TRBD1; J: TRBJ2-7; V: TRBV19; DNA: TGTGCCGGGATGGACAGGGCCTCCTACGAGCAGTACTTC; CDR3: CAGMDRASYEQYF
size: -; D: -; J: TRBJ2-1; V: TRBV30; DNA: TGTGCCGGAGGGACAGATTCCTACAATGAGCAGTTCTTC; CDR3: CAGGTDSYNEQFF
size: -; D: TRBD1; J: TRBJ2-3; V: TRBV4-2; DNA: TGTGCCAGCAGCCAAGATTGGGGACAGGGGGTAAGGTTT; CDR3: CASSQDWGQGVRF
size: -; D: TRBD1; J: TRBJ2-7; V: TRBV25-1; DNA: TGTGCCAGCAGAGGGACAGGGGGCTCCTACGAGCAGTACTTC; CDR3: CASRGTGGSYEQYF
size: few; D: -; J: TRBJ1-1; V: TRBV5-8; DNA: TGTGCCAGCAGCGAAAGACATCGCCAGAACACTGAAGCTTTCTTT; CDR3: CASSERHRQNTEAFF
size: once; D: -; J: TRBJ1-2; V: TRBV7-9; DNA: TGTGCCAGCAGCTTATTCGGGAGCCTTGGGGGGAGCTACACCTTC; CDR3: CASSLFGSLGGSYTF
size: few; D: TRBD1; J: TRBJ2-3; V: TRBV19; DNA: TGTGCCAGTAGTATAGGGGGACAGGATACGCAGTATTTT; CDR3: CASSIGGQDTQYF
size: few; D: -; J: TRBJ2-5; V: TRBV15; DNA: TGTGCCACCAGCAGAGACCTGGGGCGGACCCAGTACTTC; CDR3: CATSRDLGRTQYF
size: -; D: -; J: TRBJ1-2; V: TRBV9; DNA: TGTGCCAGCAGCGTAGCTCCGACAGGTAGATCAAATAACTATGGCTACACCTTC; CDR3: CASSVAPTGRSNNYGYTF
size: -; D: TRBD1; J: TRBJ2-7; V: TRBV7-8; DNA: TGTGCCAGCAACGACAGGGACCTGGGAAGCTACGAGCAGTACTTC; CDR3: CASNDRDLGSYEQYF
size: -; D: -; J: TRBJ2-7; V: TRBV28; DNA: TGTGCCAGCAGTCCATGGACATTCCAGTCGGACGAGCAGTACTTC; CDR3: CASSPWTFQSDEQYF
size: few; D: -; J: TRBJ1-6; V: TRBV5-4; DNA: TGTGCCAGCAGCTTGAGGGCAGGGGAGCGTTCACCCCTCCACTTT; CDR3: CASSLRAGERSPLHF
size: few; D: -; J: TRBJ2-2; V: TRBV5-1; DNA: TGCGCCAGCAGCTTGACCTTGGCAGGGAACCCCGGGGAGCTGTTTTTT; CDR3: CASSLTLAGNPGELFF
size: few; D: -; J: TRBJ2-3; V: TRBV18; DNA: TGTGCCAGCTCGAAGCCCGGAGATACGCAGTATTTT; CDR3: CASSKPGDTQYF
size: -; D: -; J: TRBJ2-5; V: TRBV6-6; DNA: TGTGCCAGCAGTTACGAGGGGCGGGGGCCACGGGAGACCCAGTACTTC; CDR3: CASSYEGRGPRETQYF
size: few; D: -; J: TRBJ2-5; V: TRBV18; DNA: TGTGCCAGCTCACCACGAATAGCGGCCGAGGGTGGGACCCAGTACTTC; CDR3: CASSPRIAAEGGTQYF
size: few; D: -; J: TRBJ2-7; V: TRBV2; DNA: TGTGCCAGCAGTGTGACTATCTCATCCTACGAGCAGTACTTC; CDR3: CASSVTISSYEQYF
size: few; D: -; J: TRBJ1-2; V: TRBV9; DNA: TGTGCCAGCAGCTCGGGGGACGGGAGATATGGCTACACCTTC; CDR3: CASSSGDGRYGYTF
size: -; D: -; J: TRBJ1-1; V: TRBV5-1; DNA: TGCGCCAGCAGCCGTTCTAAGGGAGGGGCTGAAGCTTTCTTT; CDR3: CASSRSKGGAEAFF
size: few; D: -; J: TRBJ2-5; V: TRBV5-4; DNA: TGTGCCAGCAGCTTATATTCGGAGACCCAGTACTTC; CDR3: CASSLYSETQYF
size: few; D: TRBD1; J: TRBJ1-1; V: TRBV7-6; DNA: TGTGCCAGCAGCTTAGCAATTAGGGGCAGGGGGCTGCCGGAAGCTTTCTTT; CDR3: CASSLAIRGRGLPEAFF
size: -; D: -; J: TRBJ1-6; V: TRBV7-2; DNA: TGTGCCAGCAGCTTAGCGGGCATTCGATCACCCCTCCACTTT; CDR3: CASSLAGIRSPLHF
size: -; D: -; J: TRBJ1-3; V: TRBV19; DNA: TGTGCCAGTAGCCGACACGGAACTTCTGAAGGAAACACCATATATTTT; CDR3: CASSRHGTSEGNTIYF
size: -; D: -; J: TRBJ2-1; V: TRBV5-1; DNA: TGCGCCAGCAGCTTGGGGGAGCACCAGAAGCAGTTCTTC; CDR3: CASSLGEHQKQFF
size: few; D: TRBD2; J: TRBJ2-7; V: TRBV2; DNA: TGTGCCAGTCTGATAGCGGGCGAGCAGTACTTC; CDR3: CASLIAGEQYF
size: -; D: TRBD1; J: TRBJ1-6; V: TRBV19; DNA: TGTGCCAGCGGGACAGCAGCTAGGGGTTCACCCCTCCACTTT; CDR3: CASGTAARGSPLHF
size: -; D: -; J: TRBJ1-2; V: TRBV5-1; DNA: TGCGCCAGCAGCTTGGAAGGAGAAAATGGCTACACCTTC; CDR3: CASSLEGENGYTF
size: -; D: TRBD1; J: TRBJ2-2; V: TRBV23-1; DNA: TGCGCCAGCAGGGGGACAGGGGAGAGCACCGGGGAGCTGTTTTTT; CDR3: CASRGTGESTGELFF
size: few; D: -; J: TRBJ1-1; V: TRBV2; DNA: TGTGCCAGCAGCCTAAGACAGGTTGAAGCTTTCTTT; CDR3: CASSLRQVEAFF
size: few; D: -; J: TRBJ1-4; V: TRBV5-1; DNA: TGCGCCAGCAGCTTGGCCGTGGGGAGAAAACTGTTTTTT; CDR3: CASSLAVGRKLFF
size: few; D: -; J: TRBJ1-6; V: TRBV9; DNA: TGTGCCAGCAGCGTAGACCCCCGGACCGAAGGGGGATTCACCCTCCACTTT; CDR3: CASSVDPRTEGGFTLHF
size: few; D: -; J: TRBJ2-5; V: TRBV25-1; DNA: TGTGCCAGCAGTGATGGGACCGGGACTCCCCAGGGAGAGACCCAGTACTTC; CDR3: CASSDGTGTPQGETQYF
size: -; D: -; J: TRBJ2-5; V: TRBV28; DNA: TGTGCCAGCAGTTTTGCTAGGGGGCAAGAGACCCAGTACTTC; CDR3: CASSFARGQETQYF
size: -; D: TRBD2; J: TRBJ2-3; V: TRBV11-2; DNA: TGTGCCAGCAGCTTCAGACTAGCGGGCACAGATACGCAGTATTTT; CDR3: CASSFRLAGTDTQYF
size: -; D: -; J: TRBJ2-1; V: TRBV11-2; DNA: TGTGCCAGCAGCTCCGGGAGTGGGCAGTTCTTC; CDR3: CASSSGSGQFF
size: few; D: TRBD1; J: TRBJ2-7; V: TRBV18; DNA: TGTGCCAGCTCTCTTTCGGCGGGACAGGAATCCGAGCAGTACTTC; CDR3: CASSLSAGQESEQYF
size: few; D: -; J: TRBJ1-6; V: TRBV30; DNA: TGTGCCTGGACGAGGGTACTCCTCGGGAATTCACCCCTCCACTTT; CDR3: CAWTRVLLGNSPLHF
size: -; D: TRBD1; J: TRBJ1-6; V: TRBV27; DNA: TGTGCCAGCAGTTCGAGACAGGGGGCGAGGTCACCCCTCCACTTT; CDR3: CASSSRQGARSPLHF
size: few; D: -; J: TRBJ1-2; V: TRBV30; DNA: TGTGCCTGGAGCTCGCCCCAGGGCCACGGGTTCGGCTACACCTTC; CDR3: CAWSSPQGHGFGYTF
size: few; D: TRBD2; J: TRBJ2-5; V: TRBV9; DNA: TGTGCCAGCAGCGTAGCGGGGGGGGCCGGACAAGAGACCCAGTACTTC; CDR3: CASSVAGGAGQETQYF